These 16 T cell receptor beta chains originate from one sample sequenced in a study of T cell responses to AZD1222 COVID-19 vaccine. Some clones are missing from TCRdb's copy, which holds only in-frame ones; the method was immunoSEQ multiplex PCR. The repertoire holds over 120,000 clones, 80% to 95% seen once, with approximately 1.5% in the top ten. Sequencing used peripheral blood, obtained on day 0 of AZD1222 vaccination. The receptors derive from an adult in good health.

The rearrangement links TRBV5-1 to TRBJ1-1; 8 nucleotides align to TRBD1. Germline V gene sequence: CDR1 SGHRS, CDR2 YFSETQ. The ends lost 4 bases at V and 5 bases at J; junction bases unmatched: 7. The CDR3 runs to 14 residues. CDR3 in amino acids: CASSPDRGGTEAFF. In nucleotides, the CDR3 is TGCGCCAGCAGCCCCGACAGGGGAGGGACTGAAGCTTTCTTT. Full variable domain (rest looked up from reference TRBV5-1 and TRBJ1-1): KAGVTQTPRYLIKTRGQQVTLSCSPISGHRSVSWYQQTPGQGLQFLFEYFSETQRNKGNFPGRFSGRQFSNSRSEMNVSTLELGDSALYLCASSPDRGGTEAFFGQGTRLTVV.

The chain uses TRBV9 and TRBJ2-7; D is uncertain. The CDR3 spans 15 residues. Germline values: CDR1 SGDLS, CDR2 YYNGEE. V lost 0 bases and J lost 2, with 12 bases in between. The chain's CDR3 is CASSVAETGPYEQYF. The DNA of the CDR3 is TGTGCCAGCAGCGTAGCGGAGACCGGGCCCTACGAGCAGTACTTC. The complete variable domain, with remaining parts taken from reference TRBV9 and TRBJ2-7, reads DSGVTQTPKHLITATGQRVTLRCSPRSGDLSVYWYQQSLDQGLQFLIQYYNGEERAKGNILERFSAQQFPDLHSELNLSSLELGDSALYFCASSVAETGPYEQYFGPGTRLTVT.

The rearrangement uses TRBV7-9 and TRBJ2-5, with 11 nucleotides matching TRBD1. The J segment lost 1 base and the V segment lost 5 bases, leaving 9 bases of the junction unmatched. Per germline, CDR1 SEHNR and CDR2 FQNEAQ (reference sequence). The CDR3 has 17 amino acids. CDR3 DNA: TGTGCCAGCAGCCAAGCCGGGACAGGGGGAGTCCAAGAGACCCAGTACTTC. This codes for CASSQAGTGGVQETQYF.

V usage is TRBV11-2 and J usage is TRBJ2-2, with 8 bases lining up with TRBD2. With V trimmed by 7 bases and J by 5 bases, 9 bases remained unmatched. This CDR3 has 15 amino acids. Germline V CDR1 and CDR2: SGHAT, FQNNGV. The CDR3 coding sequence is TGTGCCAGCACATGGCGGGAGGTGGGGACCGGGGAGCTGTTTTTT. Protein sequence: CASTWREVGTGELFF.

This clone occurred once. The chain joins TRBV28 to TRBJ2-5, with 11 bases matching TRBD1. The junction had 12 bases not matched to a gene; V was cut back by 3 bases and J by 9 bases. Germline V CDR1 and CDR2: MDHEN, SYDVKM. This CDR3 has 16 amino acids. The CDR3 here is CASSFQGDRGFEAQYF. In nucleotides, the CDR3 is TGTGCCAGCAGTTTCCAGGGGGACAGGGGGTTTGAGGCCCAGTACTTC. Based on the CDR3 plus reference TRBV28 and TRBJ2-5, the full variable domain is DVKVTQSSRYLVKRTGEKVFLECVQDMDHENMFWYRQDPGLGLRLIYFSYDVKMKEKGDIPEGYSVSREKKERFSLILESASTNQTSMYLCASSFQGDRGFEAQYFGPGTRLLVL.

The chain couples TRBV5-4 to TRBJ2-7; 7 positions agree with TRBD1. V dropped 5 bases and J dropped 0; count of bases not matched to a gene: 8. CDR1 and CDR2 from the germline V gene are SGHNT and YYREEE (reference sequence). This CDR3 has 15 residues. For the CDR3, the DNA is TGTGCCAGCAGTTCCGGACAGGCCGGCTCCTACGAGCAGTACTTC. This translates into CASSSGQAGSYEQYF.

CDR3 DNA: TGTGCCAGCAGTTATGACAGACTGAATCAGCCCCAGCATTTT. Encoded protein: CASSYDRLNQPQHF. The rearrangement uses TRBV28 and TRBJ1-5; TRBD1 might be the D (5 bases). Trimming removed 4 bases at V and 4 bases at J, with 11 bases between. Germline V lookup: CDR1 MDHEN, CDR2 SYDVKM. The CDR3 consists of 14 residues.

The chain has TRBV7-3 and TRBJ1-2; D remains ambiguous. Germline values: CDR1 SGHTA, CDR2 FQGTGA. V dropped 6 bases and J dropped 0 bases, with 14 bases sitting between them. The CDR3 has 15 amino acids. CDR3 amino acids: CASSYGPKTNYGYTF. In DNA, the CDR3 is TGTGCCAGCAGTTATGGACCGAAAACTAACTATGGCTACACCTTC.

The rearrangement uses TRBV11-2 and TRBJ1-2, with D uncertain. Germline lookup yields CDR1 SGHAT and CDR2 FQNNGV. The CDR3 has 13 amino acids. Trimming shortened V by 1 base and J by 5 bases, and 8 bases separated the two germline ends. The CDR3 loop is CASSLASGYGYTF. As DNA, the CDR3 is TGTGCCAGCAGCTTAGCTTCCGGGTATGGCTACACCTTC.

The rearrangement joins TRBV24-1 to TRBJ2-7; D is unclear. Germline CDR1 KGHDR, CDR2 SFDVKD. The V and J ends lost 3 bases and 2 bases respectively, with 7 bases between them. This CDR3 contains 13 residues. The CDR3 sequence is CATSDPVTYEQYF. CDR3 bases: TGTGCCACCAGTGATCCAGTCACCTACGAGCAGTACTTC.

V is TRBV5-1 and J is TRBJ2-1, with TRBD1 matching over 9 bases. Germline CDR1 is SGHRS and CDR2 is YFSETQ. CDR3 length: 15 amino acids. The ends lost 4 bases at V and 7 bases at J; junction bases unmatched: 9. CDR3 residues: CASSPDRGVRNEQFF. CDR3 sequence (DNA): TGCGCCAGCAGCCCGGACAGGGGCGTTAGGAATGAGCAGTTCTTC.

This clone was seen a single time. This chain connects TRBV30 to TRBJ1-2; tentative D call: TRBD1 (5 bases). The germline V gene has CDR1 GTSNPN and CDR2 SVGIG (reference sequence). Trimming shortened V by 1 base and J by 4 bases, and 16 bases separated the two germline ends. This CDR3 is 15 amino acids long. CDR3: CAWSAPTGRRYGYTF. CDR3 nucleotide sequence: TGTGCCTGGAGTGCCCCCACAGGCCGGCGCTATGGCTACACCTTC.

The V call is TRBV7-2, the J call TRBJ2-1, with 11 bases matching TRBD2. The length of the CDR3 is 16 residues. After removal of 4 bases from V and 5 bases from J, the junction contained 7 bases not matched to a gene. The germline V gene encodes CDR1 SGHTA and CDR2 FQGNSA. The CDR3 sequence: CASSYTLAGDDNEQFF. CDR3 nucleotide sequence: TGTGCCAGCAGCTACACACTAGCGGGAGATGACAATGAGCAGTTCTTC.

The V gene is TRBV19, the J gene TRBJ2-1; 15 bases align to TRBD2. From germline, CDR1 is LNHDA and CDR2 SQIVND (reference sequence). Trimming at V came to 7 bases and at J to 6 bases, leaving 4 bases not matched to a gene. This CDR3 spans 15 amino acids. CDR3 residues: CASTRTSGRVNEQFF. The CDR3 DNA reads TGTGCCAGTACAAGGACTAGCGGGAGGGTCAATGAGCAGTTCTTC.

This clone appeared once. The rearrangement links TRBV27 to TRBJ2-7; a possible D gene is TRBD2 (6 bases). Germline lookup yields CDR1 MNHEY and CDR2 SMNVEV (reference sequence). V lost 4 bases to trimming and J lost 4 bases, with 20 bases between them. The CDR3 runs to 16 residues. Here the CDR3 DNA reads TGTGCCAGCAGTTCCCCCAGGAGGGGTAAAAGATACGAGCAGTACTTC. Amino acids: CASSSPRRGKRYEQYF.

The chain employs TRBV5-6 and TRBJ2-3, with 9 bases that match TRBD1. Germline V CDR1 and CDR2: SGHDT, YYEEEE. The trim removed 3 bases at V and 4 bases at J, leaving 3 bases unmatched. This CDR3 is 14 amino acids long. This CDR3 reads CASSSRQGADTQYF. The DNA for the CDR3 is TGTGCCAGCAGCTCGAGACAGGGGGCAGATACGCAGTATTTT.